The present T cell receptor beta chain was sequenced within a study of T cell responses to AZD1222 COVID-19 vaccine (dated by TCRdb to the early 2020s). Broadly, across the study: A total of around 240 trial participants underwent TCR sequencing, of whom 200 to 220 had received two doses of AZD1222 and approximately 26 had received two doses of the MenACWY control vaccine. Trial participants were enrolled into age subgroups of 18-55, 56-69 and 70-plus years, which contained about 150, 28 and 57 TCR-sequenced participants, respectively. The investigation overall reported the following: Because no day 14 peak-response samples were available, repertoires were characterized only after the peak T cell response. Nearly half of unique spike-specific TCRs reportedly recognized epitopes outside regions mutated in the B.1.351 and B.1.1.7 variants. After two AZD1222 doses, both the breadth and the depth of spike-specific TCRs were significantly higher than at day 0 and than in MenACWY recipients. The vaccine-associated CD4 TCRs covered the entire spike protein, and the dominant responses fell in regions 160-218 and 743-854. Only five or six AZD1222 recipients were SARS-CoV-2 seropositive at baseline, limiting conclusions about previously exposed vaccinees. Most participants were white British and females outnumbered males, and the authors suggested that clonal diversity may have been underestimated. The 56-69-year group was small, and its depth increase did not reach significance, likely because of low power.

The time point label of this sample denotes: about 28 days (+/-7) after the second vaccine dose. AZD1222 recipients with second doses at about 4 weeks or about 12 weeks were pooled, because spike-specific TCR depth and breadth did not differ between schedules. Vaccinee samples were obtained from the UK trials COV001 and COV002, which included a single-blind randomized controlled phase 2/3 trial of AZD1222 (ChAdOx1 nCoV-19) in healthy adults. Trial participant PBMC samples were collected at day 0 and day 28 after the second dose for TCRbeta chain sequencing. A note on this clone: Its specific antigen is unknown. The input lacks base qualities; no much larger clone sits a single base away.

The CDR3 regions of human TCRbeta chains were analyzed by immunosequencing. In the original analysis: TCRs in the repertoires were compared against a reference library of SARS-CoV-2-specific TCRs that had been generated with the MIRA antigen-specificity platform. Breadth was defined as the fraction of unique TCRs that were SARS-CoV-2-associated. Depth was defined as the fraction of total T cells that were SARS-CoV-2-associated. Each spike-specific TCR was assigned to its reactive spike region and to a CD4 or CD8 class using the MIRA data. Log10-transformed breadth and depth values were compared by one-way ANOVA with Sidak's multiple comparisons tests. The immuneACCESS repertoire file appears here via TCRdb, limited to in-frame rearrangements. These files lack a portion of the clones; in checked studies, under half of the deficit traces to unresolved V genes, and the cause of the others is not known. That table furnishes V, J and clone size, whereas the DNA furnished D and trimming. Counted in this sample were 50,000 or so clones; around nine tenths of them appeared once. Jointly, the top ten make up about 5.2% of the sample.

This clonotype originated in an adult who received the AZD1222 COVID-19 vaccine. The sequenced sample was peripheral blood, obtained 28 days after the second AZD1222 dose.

The bases read TGCAGCCCCGGACTAGCGGGTACATCGGACATTCAGTACTTC. Translated, this is CSPGLAGTSDIQYF. The sequence is built from TRBV29-1 and TRBJ2-4; 11 of the junction bases match TRBD2. Trimmed from V: 8 bases; trimmed from J: 8 bases; junction bases lacking a gene match: 11. Including the terminal cysteine and phenylalanine, the CDR3 comprises 14 residues. The kept DNA is CDR3 alone, 42 bases in frame from the first base. Per the germline V gene, SQVTM is the CDR1 and ANQGSEA is the CDR2.